Following are 6 T cell receptor beta chains from one sample sequenced in a study of blood T cells in healthy people across ages. Sample-barcoded 5' priming and a J-beta primer mix drove a second PCR of roughly 6 to 12 cycles. Each CDR3 protein gets one entry after TCRdb re-called the 5' RACE reads with MiXCR. This repertoire shows roughly 2 million distinct CDR3 sequences, around 50% found once; its top ten account for about 2.1%. Sequencing was done on a sample of blood. The receptors shown here come from a woman aged 35 to 49 in good health.

A single count supports this clonotype. This chain uses TRBV4-2 with TRBJ1-2; D is unresolved. The V end was cut by 0 bases, the J end by 8 bases, with 13 bases between. From germline, CDR1 is LGHNA and CDR2 YNFKEQ. This CDR3 spans 14 amino acids. CDR3 sequence (DNA): TGTGCCAGCAGCCAAGATTTAATCTCGGGAGGCTACACCTTC. Translating it yields CASSQDLISGGYTF.

V gene TRBV6-2 or TRBV6-3 combines with J gene TRBJ2-3, with TRBD1 identical over 9 bases. This CDR3 is built from 17 residues. The trim removed 0 bases at V and 2 bases at J, leaving 6 bases unmatched. The germline gives CDR1 MNHEY, CDR2 SVGEGT. DNA for the CDR3: TGTGCCAGCAGTTACTCGCTGGGACAGGGAAACACAGATACGCAGTATTTT. This translates into CASSYSLGQGNTDTQYF.

The chain has TRBV6-5 and TRBJ2-7; D possibly uses TRBD1 or TRBD2 (6 bases each). CDR1 MNHEY and CDR2 SVGAGI come from the germline V gene. The V and J ends lost 1 base and 7 bases respectively, with 17 bases between them. The CDR3 contains 15 residues. CDR3 coding DNA: TGTGCCAGCAGTTACTTAACAGGGTTCGGGGGAGAGCAGTACTTC. It codes for CASSYLTGFGGEQYF.

The chain uses TRBV7-8 and TRBJ1-2; D gene unclear. Trimming left V 1 base short and J 5 bases short, with 11 bases between. Germline CDR1 reads SGHVS; CDR2 reads FQNEAQ. CDR3 length equals 14 residues. In DNA form, the CDR3 reads TGTGCCAGCAGCTTAGTAGAGATAAATTATGGCTACACCTTC. This translates into CASSLVEINYGYTF.

Note on this clonotype: The junction departs from germline at one end; a sequencing error may be responsible. The chain combines TRBV4-3 with TRBJ2-3, with D possibly TRBD2 on 5 matching bases. The germline CDR1 and CDR2 sequences are LGHNA and YSLEER. The CDR3 totals 18 residues. The DNA of the CDR3 is TGCGCCAGCAGCCCGGGAAGGGCCTCAGCTGGAAAAACAGATGCGCAGTATTTT. It encodes CASSPGRASAGKTDAQYF.

This chain joins TRBV2 and TRBJ1-2, with 9 positions matching TRBD1. The length of the CDR3 is 14 residues. In germline, CDR1 is SNHLY, CDR2 FYNNEI. Germline trimming cut 9 bases from V and 7 bases from J; bases unmatched to any gene: 12. CDR3: CASERQGDGSGYTF. CDR3 nucleotides: TGTGCCAGTGAGAGACAGGGGGATGGCAGTGGCTACACCTTC.